Each of the 10 T cell receptor beta chains below was sequenced from the same sample in a study of T cell repertoires in cytomegalovirus infection (dated by TCRdb to about 2019). The instrument given in TCRdb is Illumina HiSeq 1500. TCRdb cleaned the public reads at Q25 with fastp, built clones with MiXCR and kept in-frame beta chains. Every CDR3 protein is listed once, alongside the most common genes and DNA of its rows. The sample records fewer than 550,000 distinct CDR3 sequences, approximately 10% of which are singletons. 10% of the sample comes from the top ten. Specimen: PBMCs. Source of these receptors: a human donor in good health (CMV status not recorded). Some clones in this sample may be carry-over from other donors' samples.

This clonotype was seen repeatedly, ten times or more. The chain recombines TRBV19 with TRBJ2-1, with 12 bases aligning to TRBD2. The germline V gene encodes CDR1 LNHDA and CDR2 SQIVND (reference sequence). V dropped 5 bases and J dropped 3; count of bases not matched to a gene: 5. CDR3 length: 16 residues. This CDR3 reads CASSLLAGGLYNEQFF. DNA for the CDR3: TGTGCCAGTAGTCTACTAGCGGGAGGCCTCTACAATGAGCAGTTCTTC. Full variable domain (outside the CDR3, taken from reference TRBV19 and TRBJ2-1): DGGITQSPKYLFRKEGQNVTLSCEQNLNHDAMYWYRQDPGQGLRLIYYSQIVNDFQKGDIAEGYSVSREKKESFPLTVTSAQKNPTAFYLCASSLLAGGLYNEQFFGPGTRLTVL.

The chain couples TRBV19 to TRBJ1-1; unclear D gene. Germline CDR1 reads LNHDA; CDR2 reads SQIVND (reference sequence). The CDR3 is 19 residues long. V lost 0 bases, J lost 0 bases, and 20 bases lay in between. The CDR3 DNA sequence: TGTGCCAGTAGTATAGAAGGTGCGGGGAGGGTCGGAGTGAACACTGAAGCTTTCTTT. Its protein is CASSIEGAGRVGVNTEAFF. The full variable domain, rest sourced from reference TRBV19 and TRBJ1-1, is DGGITQSPKYLFRKEGQNVTLSCEQNLNHDAMYWYRQDPGQGLRLIYYSQIVNDFQKGDIAEGYSVSREKKESFPLTVTSAQKNPTAFYLCASSIEGAGRVGVNTEAFFGQGTRLTVV.

The chain couples TRBV20-1 to TRBJ1-2, with a possible D match to TRBD1 (6 bases). CDR1 and CDR2 (germline): DFQATT, SNEGSKA (reference sequence). The CDR3 consists of 11 residues. Deletions cut 8 bases from V and 8 bases from J, with 15 bases between. CDR3 region: CSSVRGLGYTF. CDR3 coding DNA: TGCAGTTCGGTCCGGGGGCTCGGCTACACCTTC.

This clonotype came up a few times. The V call is TRBV4-2, the J call TRBJ2-7; no firm D call. This CDR3 region has 15 residues. Germline loops: CDR1 LGHNA, CDR2 YNFKEQ. With 0 bases removed from V and 0 bases from J, the gap between germline ends came to 9 bases. The CDR3 DNA reads as TGTGCCAGCAGCCAAGAGCGACTTAGCTCCTACGAGCAGTACTTC. As protein: CASSQERLSSYEQYF.

There are many counts of this clonotype. The chain is built from TRBV28 and TRBJ1-6, with 10 bases identical to TRBD1. Trimming removed 3 bases from V and 0 bases from J; junction bases left unmatched: 5. CDR3 length equals 18 residues. Germline CDR1 reads MDHEN; CDR2 reads SYDVKM. The CDR3 region is CASSLSTGGISYNSPLHF. CDR3 DNA sequence: TGTGCCAGCAGTTTGTCGACAGGGGGCATCTCCTATAATTCACCCCTCCACTTT.

The chain has TRBV24-1 and TRBJ2-3; no firm D call. Germline CDR1 and CDR2: KGHDR and SFDVKD. This CDR3 is 14 amino acids long. Between the trimmed V and J ends, which lost 6 bases and 2 bases, there was a span of 11 bases. DNA of the CDR3: TGTGCCACCAGTCCCCGACTTACCACAGATACGCAGTATTTT. This encodes CATSPRLTTDTQYF.

There are many counts of this clonotype. The V call is TRBV28, the J call TRBJ1-5; TRBD1 agrees at 8 bases. After removal of 1 base from V and 4 bases from J, the junction contained 9 bases not matched to a gene. The CDR3 has 17 amino acids. Germline CDR1 is MDHEN and CDR2 is SYDVKM. The CDR3 DNA reads as TGTGCCAGCAGTTTATACCCGGGACAGGTTGGAAATCAGCCCCAGCATTTT. This sequence encodes CASSLYPGQVGNQPQHF.

This clonotype appeared many times. This chain joins TRBV6-5 and TRBJ1-4; D is perhaps TRBD1 (6 bases). Trimming took off 5 bases at V and 8 bases at J, with 15 bases between the two ends. Germline CDR1 is MNHEY and CDR2 is SVGAGI. The CDR3 sequence is 14 residues long. The CDR3 here is CASSDQGRGEKLFF. The CDR3 coding sequence is TGTGCCAGCAGTGACCAGGGGAGAGGAGAAAAACTGTTTTTT.

This clonotype showed up many times. CDR3 loop: CASSPTQGRHEQFF. In DNA, the CDR3 is TGTGCCAGCAGTCCAACACAGGGGAGGCATGAGCAGTTCTTC. The rearrangement uses TRBV28 and TRBJ2-1; D is perhaps TRBD1 (7 bases). CDR1 and CDR2 from the germline V gene are MDHEN and SYDVKM. There are 14 residues in the CDR3. The V end lost 5 bases, the J end lost 8 bases, and 16 bases lay between the germline ends.

The rearrangement uses TRBV30 and TRBJ2-3; 8 nucleotides agree with TRBD2. Germline CDR1 is GTSNPN and CDR2 is SVGIG (reference sequence). This CDR3 is 15 amino acids long. Losses at the gene ends were 2 bases for V and 0 bases for J; bases not matched to a gene: 4. The CDR3 loop is CAWSFSGTSTDTQYF. As DNA, the CDR3 is TGTGCCTGGAGTTTTAGCGGGACTAGCACAGATACGCAGTATTTT.